This TCR beta chain was captured in a study of post-analysis software for immune sequencing data. Trimming at V came to 7 bases and at J to 2 bases, leaving 7 bases not matched to a gene. The CDR3 sequence is 15 residues long. CDR1 and CDR2 from the germline V gene are LNHDA and SQIVND (reference sequence). Study observations and caveats: A significant reduction in normalized Chao1 diversity was observed in multiple sclerosis patients versus controls. Higher frequency in patients than in controls was seen for roughly five TRBV segments, with TRBV5-6, TRBV5-1 and TRBV20-1 among them.

Prepared libraries of TCR beta cDNA carried unique molecular identifiers. In TCRdb, the PCR reads were re-called with MiXCR into one record per CDR3 protein. The table has approximately 630,000 distinct CDR3 sequences, 55% to 70% seen once. For this clonotype: Its target is not known.

This clonotype was sampled from a girl aged 2-10 years with multiple sclerosis. Material: blood. V gene TRBV19 combines with J gene TRBJ1-5, with 8 positions matching TRBD1. CDR3 amino acids: CASTNSGQGNQPQHF. The CDR3, as DNA: TGTGCCAGTACCAACTCGGGACAGGGCAATCAGCCCCAGCATTTT.